Listed below are T cell receptor beta chains from one sample, sequenced in a study of cytomegalovirus exposure and HLA in healthy donors. The repertoire was sequenced with immunoSEQ multiplex PCR; TCRdb's copy has only in-frame clones and lacks some. The profile shows fewer than 250,000 clones, 79% of them singletons. Material for sequencing was PBMCs. The source of these receptors is a woman between 18 and 30 years old in good health and CMV-seronegative. Both conserved end residues are part of each CDR3. A D gene is named only where the DNA matches it firmly. Only part of the rows carry a size: once, few, many, or a class if the clone is expanded.

d_call: NA
j_call: TRBJ1-5
v_call: TRBV27
clone_size: NA
cdr3_aa: CASSRTANQPQHF
cdr3_nt: TGTGCCAGCAGTCGGACAGCCAATCAGCCCCAGCATTTT

d_call: TRBD2
j_call: TRBJ2-1
v_call: TRBV27
clone_size: NA
cdr3_aa: CASISARGVNNEQFF
cdr3_nt: TGTGCCAGCATTTCAGCCCGGGGGGTCAACAATGAGCAGTTCTTC

d_call: NA
j_call: TRBJ2-1
v_call: TRBV5-1
clone_size: NA
cdr3_aa: CASSLNSLNEQFF
cdr3_nt: TGCGCCAGCAGCTTGAATAGCCTCAATGAGCAGTTCTTC

d_call: NA
j_call: TRBJ2-7
v_call: TRBV14
clone_size: NA
cdr3_aa: CASSPLEAGDYEQYF
cdr3_nt: TGTGCCAGCAGCCCTTTGGAGGCAGGGGACTACGAGCAGTACTTC

d_call: NA
j_call: TRBJ1-2
v_call: TRBV5-1
clone_size: NA
cdr3_aa: CASSLVGPGFTNGYTF
cdr3_nt: TGCGCCAGCAGCTTGGTTGGTCCAGGGTTTACGAATGGCTACACCTTC

d_call: NA
j_call: TRBJ1-1
v_call: TRBV4-1
clone_size: NA
cdr3_aa: CASSHPGQRSRPNTEAFF
cdr3_nt: TGCGCCAGCAGCCACCCAGGACAACGGAGTCGACCGAACACTGAAGCTTTCTTT

d_call: TRBD2
j_call: TRBJ2-5
v_call: TRBV7-9
clone_size: NA
cdr3_aa: CASSVRYRTGGETQYF
cdr3_nt: TGTGCCAGCAGCGTCCGGTACAGGACCGGGGGGGAGACCCAGTACTTC

d_call: NA
j_call: TRBJ1-2
v_call: TRBV30
clone_size: NA
cdr3_aa: CAWSVATGIWYTF
cdr3_nt: TGTGCCTGGAGTGTAGCCACAGGGATTTGGTACACCTTC

d_call: TRBD1
j_call: TRBJ2-7
v_call: TRBV28
clone_size: NA
cdr3_aa: CASSLYLGGGTGGKSYEQYF
cdr3_nt: TGTGCCAGCAGTTTATACCTAGGGGGGGGGACAGGGGGCAAAAGTTACGAGCAGTACTTC

d_call: NA
j_call: TRBJ2-1
v_call: TRBV28
clone_size: NA
cdr3_aa: CASSLAGMINEQFF
cdr3_nt: TGTGCCAGCAGTTTGGCAGGGATGATCAATGAGCAGTTCTTC

d_call: NA
j_call: TRBJ2-3
v_call: TRBV4-2
clone_size: NA
cdr3_aa: CASSQAAQGDTQYF
cdr3_nt: TGTGCCAGCAGCCAAGCAGCCCAGGGAGATACGCAGTATTTT

d_call: NA
j_call: TRBJ1-5
v_call: TRBV6-1
clone_size: once
cdr3_aa: CASSQPADYQPQHF
cdr3_nt: TGTGCCAGCAGCCAACCGGCAGACTATCAGCCCCAGCATTTT

d_call: TRBD1
j_call: TRBJ2-1
v_call: TRBV30
clone_size: NA
cdr3_aa: CAWALQWDRFYNEQFF
cdr3_nt: TGTGCCTGGGCCCTGCAGTGGGACAGATTCTACAATGAGCAGTTCTTC

d_call: NA
j_call: TRBJ2-1
v_call: TRBV10-3
clone_size: NA
cdr3_aa: CATESDSESSYNEQFF
cdr3_nt: TGTGCCACCGAATCGGACAGTGAGAGCTCCTACAATGAGCAGTTCTTC

d_call: TRBD1
j_call: TRBJ1-1
v_call: TRBV28
clone_size: NA
cdr3_aa: CASSPGTVNTEAFF
cdr3_nt: TGTGCCAGCAGTCCCGGGACAGTTAACACTGAAGCTTTCTTT

d_call: TRBD1
j_call: TRBJ1-2
v_call: TRBV30
clone_size: few
cdr3_aa: CAWTGGDYGYTF
cdr3_nt: TGTGCCTGGACAGGGGGCGACTATGGCTACACCTTC

d_call: TRBD2
j_call: TRBJ2-7
v_call: TRBV15
clone_size: NA
cdr3_aa: CATSSGGTAYEQYF
cdr3_nt: TGTGCCACCAGCAGCGGGGGGACCGCCTACGAGCAGTACTTC

d_call: NA
j_call: TRBJ1-5
v_call: TRBV6-6
clone_size: once
cdr3_aa: CASLPLGESNQPQHF
cdr3_nt: TGTGCCAGCCTTCCCCTAGGAGAGAGCAATCAGCCCCAGCATTTT

d_call: NA
j_call: TRBJ2-1
v_call: TRBV4-2
clone_size: few
cdr3_aa: CASSQDLEGPAYNEQFF
cdr3_nt: TGTGCCAGCAGCCAAGATCTTGAGGGCCCAGCCTACAATGAGCAGTTCTTC

d_call: NA
j_call: TRBJ2-5
v_call: TRBV6-1
clone_size: once
cdr3_aa: CASSQGIRLGETQYF
cdr3_nt: TGTGCCAGCAGTCAGGGGATAAGGCTAGGAGAGACCCAGTACTTC

d_call: TRBD1
j_call: TRBJ1-5
v_call: TRBV7-8
clone_size: NA
cdr3_aa: CASSHRGLNQPQHF
cdr3_nt: TGTGCCAGCAGTCACAGGGGCTTAAATCAGCCCCAGCATTTT

d_call: NA
j_call: TRBJ1-1
v_call: TRBV4-1
clone_size: NA
cdr3_aa: CASSQDGGGINTEAFF
cdr3_nt: TGCGCCAGCAGCCAAGATGGTGGGGGGATAAACACTGAAGCTTTCTTT